The rows below give T cell receptor beta chains drawn from one sample of a study of tumor-infiltrating lymphocytes in primary liver carcinoma. TCRdb re-analysed the multiplex PCR reads in MiXCR, keeping a single row per CDR3 protein. The profile covers tens of thousands of distinct CDR3 sequences, with around 64% appearing a single time and 29% taken by the ten largest. The sample was liver tumor tissue from sampling region 5. The origin of the receptors is a man in his forties with primary liver carcinoma and hepatitis B virus infection. CDR3s include the opening cysteine and the closing phenylalanine or tryptophan. D genes are given only for firm matches. Clone size appears in some rows only: once, few, many, or a class for an expanded clone.

CDR3: CASSPDRDIYTDTQYF; DNA: TGTGCCAGTAGTCCAGATCGGGACATTTACACAGATACGCAGTATTTT; D: -; V: TRBV19; J: TRBJ2-3; size: -
CDR3: CSSKRGSKGTDTQYF; DNA: TGCAGCTCGAAGAGGGGCTCCAAAGGCACAGACACGCAGTATTTT; D: -; V: TRBV29-1; J: TRBJ2-3; size: -
CDR3: CTSSSAGTDYLSNYGYTF; DNA: TGTACCAGCAGTTCGGCCGGGACAGATTACTTATCTAACTATGGCTACACCTTC; D: TRBD1; V: TRBV6-5; J: TRBJ1-2; size: -
CDR3: CTSSWTGNNEQFF; DNA: TGTACCAGTAGCTGGACGGGTAACAATGAGCAGTTCTTC; D: -; V: TRBV6-5; J: TRBJ2-1; size: -
CDR3: CVSSAVAGAYNDQFF; DNA: TGTGTCAGCAGTGCCGTAGCGGGAGCCTACAATGATCAGTTCTTC; D: TRBD2; V: TRBV14; J: TRBJ2-1; size: -
CDR3: CASSPAELAGGPKFDTQYF; DNA: TGTGCCAGCAGCCCGGCGGAACTAGCGGGAGGACCTAAATTTGATACGCAGTATTTT; D: TRBD2; V: TRBV5-4; J: TRBJ2-3; size: many
CDR3: CTSRGGGNLSNQPQHF; DNA: TGTACCAGCAGGGGGGGGGGCAACTTAAGCAATCAGCCCCAGCATTTT; D: TRBD1; V: TRBV12-3/TRBV12-4; J: TRBJ1-5; size: -
CDR3: CAIRERDDTGELFF; DNA: TGTGCCATCAGGGAGCGGGACGACACCGGGGAGCTGTTTTTT; D: TRBD2; V: TRBV10-3; J: TRBJ2-2; size: once
CDR3: CASSYPFGGQSMNEQFF; DNA: TGTGCCAGTAGTTACCCCTTCGGGGGACAGTCTATGAATGAGCAGTTCTTC; D: -; V: TRBV6-5; J: TRBJ2-1; size: -
CDR3: CASSADSSDMQYF; DNA: TGTGCCAGCAGCGCGGACTCCTCCGATATGCAGTATTTT; D: -; V: TRBV5-4; J: TRBJ2-3; size: -
CDR3: CTSSLWTGMKAGANILTF; DNA: TGTACCAGCAGTCTTTGGACAGGGATGAAAGCTGGGGCCAACATTCTGACTTTC; D: TRBD1; V: TRBV6-5; J: TRBJ2-6; size: few
CDR3: CASSQVSSSSGGQPF; DNA: TGCGCCAGCAGCCAAGTTTCTAGCAGCTCAGGGGGGCAGCCCTTC; D: -; V: TRBV4-1; J: TRBJ2-1; size: -
CDR3: CSAGTSGRSEFF; DNA: TGCAGTGCAGGGACTAGCGGGAGGAGTGAGTTCTTC; D: TRBD2; V: TRBV20-1; J: TRBJ2-1; size: -
CDR3: CASSPDVAGVSTDTQYF; DNA: TGTGCCAGCAGCCCAGATGTAGCGGGAGTGAGTACAGATACGCAGTATTTT; D: TRBD2; V: TRBV14; J: TRBJ2-3; size: many
CDR3: CASTPGLAAYERYF; DNA: TGTGCCAGCACTCCTGGACTAGCGGCCTACGAGCGATACTTC; D: TRBD2; V: TRBV6-1; J: TRBJ2-7; size: -
CDR3: CASGLTGTKQYF; DNA: TGTGCCAGCGGCCTAACGGGGACAAAACAGTACTTC; D: -; V: TRBV11-1; J: TRBJ2-7; size: -
CDR3: CTSGYSNSGAGELFF; DNA: TGTACCAGCGGTTACTCGAATTCCGGGGCCGGGGAGTTGTTTTTT; D: -; V: TRBV6-5; J: TRBJ2-2; size: -
CDR3: CASTAQTGGGQPQHF; DNA: TGTGCCAGCACCGCGCAGACAGGGGGCGGGCAGCCCCAGCATTTT; D: TRBD1; V: TRBV6-6; J: TRBJ1-5; size: many
CDR3: CSASDPGGATDTQYF; DNA: TGCAGTGCCAGCGACCCAGGGGGCGCGACAGATACGCAGTATTTT; D: TRBD1; V: TRBV20-1; J: TRBJ2-3; size: -
CDR3: CASSLEGDCGYTF; DNA: TGTGCCAGCAGCTTAGAGGGGGACTGTGGCTACACTTTC; D: -; V: TRBV11-2; J: TRBJ1-2; size: -
CDR3: CASSSTTDVLGSSYGYTF; DNA: TGTGCCAGCAGTTCGACGACGGATGTGTTAGGGTCCTCCTATGGCTACACCTTC; D: -; V: TRBV28; J: TRBJ1-2; size: many
CDR3: CAGRPTGVTGEQYF; DNA: TGTGCCGGCCGCCCTACGGGTGTAACAGGCGAGCAGTACTTC; D: -; V: TRBV12-3/TRBV12-4; J: TRBJ2-7; size: -
CDR3: CASSRGVGTSGSGTGTQYF; DNA: TGCGCCAGCAGCCGAGGGGTTGGGACTAGCGGGAGTGGCACAGGTACGCAGTATTTT; D: TRBD2; V: TRBV4-1; J: TRBJ2-3; size: -
CDR3: CSATIDRGVNNEQFF; DNA: TGCAGTGCTACAATAGACAGGGGGGTTAACAATGAGCAGTTCTTC; D: TRBD1; V: TRBV20-1; J: TRBJ2-1; size: once
CDR3: CASSSRPCGRIYEQFF; DNA: TGTGCCAGCAGCTCGCGCCCCTGCGGGAGAATCTACGAGCAGTTCTTC; D: TRBD2; V: TRBV11-2; J: TRBJ2-1; size: -